This TCR beta chain is from a study of blood T cell repertoires in COVID-19. Study-level background: The analysed material was cDNA or gDNA that came from T cells, B-cell-depleted T cells, or PBMCs.

The CDR3 runs to 15 residues. CDR1 and CDR2 (germline): SEHNR, FQNEAQ (reference sequence). After removal of 5 bases from V and 4 bases from J, the junction contained 7 bases not matched to a gene. Profiling relied on immunoSEQ multiplex PCR, and the TCRdb table lists in-frame clones only, not all of them. The data contain about 240,000 clones, more than 75% of them singletons. The sample consisted of peripheral blood. The origin of this receptor is a woman in her 70s with active or convalescent COVID-19. The gene calls are TRBV7-9 and TRBJ2-3, with TRBD2 identical over 9 bases. The CDR3 DNA is TGTGCCAGCAGCAAGCGAGGCGGGGGGGCAGATACGCAGTATTTT. The encoded protein is CASSKRGGGADTQYF.